A selection of T cell receptor beta chains follows, all from one sample in a study of post-analysis software for immune sequencing data. TCRdb independently ran MiXCR on the PCR reads; one entry per CDR3 protein. Of about 810,000 distinct CDR3 sequences in the sample, 53% are singletons; the top ten hold about 4.8%. The sequenced sample consisted of blood. The origin of the receptors is a girl under 18 with multiple sclerosis. The CDR3 runs from the conserved cysteine through the conserved F or W. The D gene is left open where the match is weak. Size is stated for part of the rows, as once, few or many counts, or as a class when the clone is expanded.

abundance,v_gene,d_gene,j_gene,CDR3aa,CDR3nt
NA,TRBV28,TRBD2,TRBJ2-1,CASRYHTGTSGYNEQFF,TGTGCCAGCAGGTACCATACCGGGACTAGCGGCTACAATGAGCAGTTCTTC
few,TRBV4-1,TRBD2,TRBJ2-7,CASSQALAGGPYEQYF,TGCGCCAGCAGCCAAGCCCTAGCGGGAGGTCCCTACGAGCAGTACTTC
few,TRBV9,NA,TRBJ1-2,CASSVALGNYGYTF,TGTGCCAGCAGCGTAGCATTGGGTAACTATGGCTACACCTTC
NA,TRBV20-1,TRBD1,TRBJ2-7,CSAVGQGSLYEQYF,TGCAGTGCTGTGGGACAGGGTTCCCTCTACGAGCAGTACTTC
NA,TRBV25-1,NA,TRBJ2-6,CASGETGANVLTF,TGTGCCAGCGGAGAAACTGGGGCCAACGTCCTGACTTTC
NA,TRBV10-3,NA,TRBJ2-5,CAISDHGRVGETQYF,TGTGCCATCAGTGACCACGGGCGGGTAGGAGAGACCCAGTACTTC
NA,TRBV5-1,TRBD1,TRBJ2-7,CASSPLRQGEGGEQYF,TGCGCCAGCAGCCCTCTCAGACAGGGGGAAGGGGGGGAGCAGTACTTC
few,TRBV29-1,NA,TRBJ1-2,CSVQMGGRAHGYTF,TGCAGCGTGCAAATGGGGGGCAGGGCGCATGGCTACACCTTC
NA,TRBV25-1,TRBD1,TRBJ2-3,CASSGRGTGGLTDTQYF,TGTGCCAGCAGTGGACGAGGGACAGGGGGACTAACAGATACGCAGTATTTT
few,TRBV9,NA,TRBJ1-2,CASSGVWGYTF,TGTGCCAGCAGCGGCGTTTGGGGCTACACCTTC
few,TRBV29-1,NA,TRBJ2-7,CSVARQTSSYEQYF,TGCAGCGTTGCTAGACAGACGAGCTCCTACGAGCAGTACTTC
NA,TRBV27,TRBD2,TRBJ2-3,CASSQVAGADTQYF,TGTGCCAGCAGCCAAGTTGCGGGAGCAGATACGCAGTATTTT
few,TRBV12-3/TRBV12-4,NA,TRBJ2-7,CASSLGSLSYEQYF,TGTGCCAGCAGTTTAGGCAGCCTCTCCTACGAGCAGTACTTC
few,TRBV11-2,TRBD1,TRBJ2-5,CASSLAAGGQETQYF,TGTGCCAGCAGCTTAGCAGCAGGGGGACAAGAGACCCAGTACTTC
NA,TRBV5-6,NA,TRBJ1-2,CASSLAGQGGYGYTF,TGTGCCAGCAGCTTGGCCGGGCAGGGCGGCTATGGCTACACCTTC
NA,TRBV3-1,TRBD2,TRBJ2-4,CASSQVLAGGPRYF,TGTGCCAGCAGCCAAGTGCTAGCGGGGGGGCCTCGGTACTTC
NA,TRBV6-5,NA,TRBJ1-2,CASRLDSTNYDYTF,TGTGCCAGCAGACTGGACAGTACTAACTATGACTACACCTTC
NA,TRBV6-5,NA,TRBJ1-5,CASSSGISNQPQHF,TGTGCCAGCAGCTCCGGTATTAGCAATCAGCCCCAGCATTTT
NA,TRBV29-1,TRBD1,TRBJ1-1,CSVGTGGLTEAFF,TGCAGCGTCGGAACAGGGGGCCTCACTGAAGCTTTCTTT
few,TRBV5-1,TRBD2,TRBJ2-3,CASSSSGAFTDTQYF,TGCGCCAGCAGCTCTAGCGGGGCCTTCACAGATACGCAGTATTTT
NA,TRBV20-1,NA,TRBJ2-7,CSAREGGGLYEQYF,TGCAGTGCTAGAGAGGGGGGCGGGCTATACGAGCAGTACTTC
NA,TRBV6-1,TRBD2,TRBJ2-4,CASSDVAGKNIQYF,TGTGCCAGCAGTGACGTAGCGGGCAAAAACATTCAGTACTTC
NA,TRBV7-9,NA,TRBJ2-2,CASSLAELNTGELFF,TGTGCCAGCAGCTTAGCGGAATTAAACACCGGGGAGCTGTTTTTT
few,TRBV9,NA,TRBJ2-7,CASSVASGVKEQYF,TGTGCCAGCAGCGTAGCTTCGGGGGTGAAGGAGCAGTACTTC
NA,TRBV6-4,NA,TRBJ2-6,CASSGRANGDVLTF,TGTGCCAGCAGTGGTAGGGCAAACGGAGACGTCCTGACTTTC
NA,TRBV29-1,NA,TRBJ2-1,CSVGETSSYNEQFF,TGCAGCGTTGGGGAGACAAGCTCCTACAATGAGCAGTTCTTC
NA,TRBV28,NA,TRBJ1-5,CASSVRVAFLPHF,TGTGCCAGCAGCGTTAGAGTGGCCTTTTTACCGCATTTT
few,TRBV7-8,TRBD1,TRBJ1-5,CASSLRDRGKTSNQPQHF,TGTGCCAGCAGCTTACGGGACAGGGGGAAGACTAGCAATCAGCCCCAGCATTTT
NA,TRBV7-9,NA,TRBJ2-5,CASSRPVGDQETQYF,TGTGCCAGCAGCCGGCCCGTGGGCGACCAAGAGACCCAGTACTTC
NA,TRBV5-1,TRBD1,TRBJ2-1,CASRPTGGSRYNEQFF,TGCGCCAGCAGACCAACAGGGGGTTCTAGGTATAATGAGCAGTTCTTC
NA,TRBV6-5,TRBD2,TRBJ2-3,CASSRLTSGRSDTQYF,TGTGCCAGCAGTCGCCTCACTAGCGGGAGGTCAGATACGCAGTATTTT
NA,TRBV19,NA,TRBJ2-2,CASSARTVANTGELFF,TGTGCCAGTAGTGCAAGGACAGTCGCGAACACCGGGGAGCTGTTTTTT
few,TRBV7-6,NA,TRBJ2-6,CASSLVDGAGANVLTF,TGTGCCAGCAGCTTAGTTGATGGGGCAGGGGCCAACGTCCTGACTTTC
once,TRBV12-3/TRBV12-4,TRBD1,TRBJ2-1,CASTSSRQGAYNEQFF,TGTGCCAGCACTAGCTCCCGACAGGGTGCCTACAATGAGCAGTTCTTC
once,TRBV7-6,NA,TRBJ2-5,CASSLVASVGEQYF,TGTGCCAGCAGCTTAGTTGCTAGCGTAGGGGAGCAGTACTTC
few,TRBV28,NA,TRBJ2-7,CASSPWAGEQYF,TGTGCCAGCAGTCCCTGGGCAGGGGAGCAGTACTTC
NA,TRBV20-1,NA,TRBJ1-2,CSARATGTPSGYTF,TGCAGTGCTAGAGCCACCGGGACGCCTTCCGGCTACACCTTC
NA,TRBV9,NA,TRBJ1-5,CASSVDPTAHQPQHF,TGTGCCAGCAGCGTAGATCCGACAGCCCATCAGCCCCAGCATTTT
NA,TRBV7-2,NA,TRBJ2-3,CASSLEAQSTDTQYF,TGTGCCAGCAGCTTAGAAGCGCAAAGCACAGATACGCAGTATTTT
NA,TRBV29-1,NA,TRBJ2-1,CSVGRVSYNEQFF,TGCAGCGTCGGCAGGGTCTCCTACAATGAGCAGTTCTTC
few,TRBV7-2,NA,TRBJ2-7,CASSSDRAGGSYEQYF,TGTGCCAGCAGCTCCGACAGGGCCGGGGGCTCCTACGAGCAGTACTTC
NA,TRBV24-1,NA,TRBJ2-7,CATSVLGHSYEQYF,TGTGCCACCAGTGTCCTGGGACATTCCTACGAGCAGTACTTC
NA,TRBV20-1,NA,TRBJ2-5,CSAMGPFQETQYF,TGCAGTGCCATGGGACCGTTCCAAGAGACCCAGTACTTC
few,TRBV29-1,TRBD2,TRBJ2-7,CSVAGTTFDEQYF,TGCAGCGTTGCGGGGACTACCTTTGATGAGCAGTACTTC
once,TRBV5-1,NA,TRBJ1-1,CASSLGLSNTEAFF,TGCGCCAGCAGCTTGGGTCTTTCGAACACTGAAGCTTTCTTT
NA,TRBV12-3/TRBV12-4,NA,TRBJ2-7,CASSPGRARGHEQYF,TGTGCCAGCAGTCCCGGAAGGGCCAGGGGCCACGAGCAGTACTTC
few,TRBV4-2,TRBD2,TRBJ2-3,CASSQIGLAGVTDTQYF,TGTGCCAGCAGCCAAATTGGACTAGCGGGAGTGACAGATACGCAGTATTTT
NA,TRBV5-1,NA,TRBJ2-6,CASSLIVGGGANVLTF,TGCGCCAGCAGCTTGATCGTCGGGGGTGGGGCCAACGTCCTGACTTTC
few,TRBV3-1,TRBD1,TRBJ2-5,CASSLLGTGTQETQYF,TGTGCCAGCAGCTTACTCGGGACAGGCACGCAAGAGACCCAGTACTTC
few,TRBV12-3/TRBV12-4,NA,TRBJ2-2,CASSSRGETGELFF,TGTGCCAGCAGTTCCAGGGGAGAGACCGGGGAGCTGTTTTTT
few,TRBV5-1,TRBD2,TRBJ2-1,CASSLSGRRNEQFF,TGCGCCAGCAGCTTGAGCGGGAGAAGGAATGAGCAGTTCTTC
NA,TRBV12-3/TRBV12-4,TRBD2,TRBJ2-1,CASSPGTSGTTYNEQFF,TGTGCCAGCAGTCCCGGGACTAGCGGAACGACCTACAATGAGCAGTTCTTC
NA,TRBV5-1,NA,TRBJ2-3,CASSLPRLADTQYF,TGCGCCAGCAGCTTGCCCCGACTAGCAGATACGCAGTATTTT